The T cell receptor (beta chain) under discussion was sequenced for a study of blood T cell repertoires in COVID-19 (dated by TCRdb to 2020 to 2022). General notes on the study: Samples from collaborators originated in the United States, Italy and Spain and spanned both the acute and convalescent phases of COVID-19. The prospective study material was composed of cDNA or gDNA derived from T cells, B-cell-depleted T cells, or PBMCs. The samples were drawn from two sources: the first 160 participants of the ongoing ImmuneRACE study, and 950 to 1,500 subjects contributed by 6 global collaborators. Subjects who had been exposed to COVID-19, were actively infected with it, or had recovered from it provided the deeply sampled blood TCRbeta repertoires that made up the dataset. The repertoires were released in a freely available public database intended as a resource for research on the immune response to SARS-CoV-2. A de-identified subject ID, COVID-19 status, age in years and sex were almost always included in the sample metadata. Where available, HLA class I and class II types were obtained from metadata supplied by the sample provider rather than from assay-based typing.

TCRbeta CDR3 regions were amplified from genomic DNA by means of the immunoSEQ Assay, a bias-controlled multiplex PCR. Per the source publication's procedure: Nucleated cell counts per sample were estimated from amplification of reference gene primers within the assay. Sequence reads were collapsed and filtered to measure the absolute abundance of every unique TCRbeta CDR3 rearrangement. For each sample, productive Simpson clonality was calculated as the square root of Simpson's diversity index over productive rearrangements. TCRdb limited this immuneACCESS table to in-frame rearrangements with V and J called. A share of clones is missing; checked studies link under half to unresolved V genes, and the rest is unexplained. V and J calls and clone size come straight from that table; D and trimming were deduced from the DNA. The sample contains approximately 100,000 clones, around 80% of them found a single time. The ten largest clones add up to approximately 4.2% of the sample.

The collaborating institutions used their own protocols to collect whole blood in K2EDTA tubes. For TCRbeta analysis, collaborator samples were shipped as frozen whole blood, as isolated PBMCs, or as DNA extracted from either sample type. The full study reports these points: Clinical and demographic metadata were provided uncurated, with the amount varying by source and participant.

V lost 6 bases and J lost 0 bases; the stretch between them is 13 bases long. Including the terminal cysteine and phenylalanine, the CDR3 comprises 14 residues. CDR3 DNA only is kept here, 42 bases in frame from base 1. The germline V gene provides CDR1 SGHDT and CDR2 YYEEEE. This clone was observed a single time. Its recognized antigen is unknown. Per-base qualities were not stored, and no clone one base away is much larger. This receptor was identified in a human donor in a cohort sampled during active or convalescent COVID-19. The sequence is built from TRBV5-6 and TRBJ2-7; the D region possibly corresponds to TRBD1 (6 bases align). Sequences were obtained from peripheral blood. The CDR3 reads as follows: CASIRRDNSYEQYF. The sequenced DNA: TGTGCCAGCATACGCCGGGACAACTCCTACGAGCAGTACTTC.